These 14 T cell receptor beta chains were all obtained from the same sample, sequenced in a study of Ad26.COV2.S vaccination and SARS-CoV-2 variants. Treatment: around 19 received Ad26.COV2.S at low or high dose, single or two shots; 5 received placebo; per-sample allocation not given. On day 63 after the first injection, vaccine and placebo recipients gave samples. The repertoire was sequenced with immunoSEQ multiplex PCR; TCRdb's copy has only in-frame clones and lacks some. The table has 350,000 to 500,000 clones, less than 95% seen once; the top ten hold under 4.5%. Sequencing was performed on peripheral blood, taken in a trial of Ad26.COV2.S vaccine versus placebo. The receptors here all came from a person between 18 and 65 years old who received the Ad26.COV2.S COVID-19 vaccine or a placebo.

The rearrangement links TRBV27 to TRBJ2-5, with D uncertain. Germline values: CDR1 MNHEY, CDR2 SMNVEV (reference sequence). Between the trimmed V and J ends, which lost 2 bases and 4 bases, there was a span of 8 bases. The CDR3 consists of 13 residues. The CDR3 DNA is TGTGCCAGCAGTTTAACCACCGGAGAGACCCAGTACTTC. Its translation is CASSLTTGETQYF.

V gene TRBV6-1 combines with J gene TRBJ1-5; no firm D call. CDR1 is MNHNS and CDR2 is SASEGT in the germline V gene. Trimming pared 1 base from V and 4 bases from J, leaving 5 bases between. The CDR3 sequence is 13 residues long. The CDR3 region is CASSEERNQPQHF. Here the CDR3 DNA reads TGTGCCAGCAGTGAAGAACGGAATCAGCCCCAGCATTTT.

CDR3 DNA sequence: TGTGCCAGCCAGGGGGTGTCCTACGAGCAGTACTTC. Its translation is CASQGVSYEQYF. The rearrangement uses TRBV7-2 and TRBJ2-7, with 7 bases lining up with TRBD1. Germline assignment: CDR1 SGHTA and CDR2 FQGNSA. J lost 1 base, V lost 8 bases, and 2 bases had no gene match. This CDR3 region has 12 residues.

The chain joins TRBV28 to TRBJ2-1; D is undetermined. Trimming took off 6 bases at V and 0 bases at J, with 12 bases between the two ends. Germline V lookup: CDR1 MDHEN, CDR2 SYDVKM. The length of the CDR3 is 15 residues. The CDR3 nucleotides read TGTGCCAGCAGCCCGTTCGGTCGCTCCTACAATGAGCAGTTCTTC. It encodes CASSPFGRSYNEQFF.

The rearrangement uses TRBV24-1 and TRBJ2-3, with D possibly called TRBD1 or TRBD2 (5 bases each). The CDR3 spans 13 residues. With 7 bases removed from V and 0 bases from J, the gap between germline ends came to 7 bases. Germline V lookup: CDR1 KGHDR, CDR2 SFDVKD. CDR3 in DNA: TGTGCCACCAGGAGGGACAGCACAGATACGCAGTATTTT. Protein: CATRRDSTDTQYF.

The chain combines TRBV19 with TRBJ2-7; possible D gene TRBD2, 5 bases. The CDR3 sequence is 13 residues long. Germline V lookup: CDR1 LNHDA, CDR2 SQIVND (reference sequence). V lost 6 bases and J 6 bases, leaving 15 bases between the germline ends. CDR3 DNA sequence: TGTGCCAGTAGCGGGGTCCACCGGAGCGAGCAGTACTTC. The encoded protein is CASSGVHRSEQYF.

The CDR3 protein is CASSGARTGSRGWNEQFF. As DNA, the CDR3 is TGCGCCAGCAGCGGGGCTCGAACCGGGTCCCGAGGTTGGAATGAGCAGTTCTTC. The chain recombines TRBV5-1 with TRBJ2-1; a possible D gene is TRBD1 (5 bases). The germline V gene has CDR1 SGHRS and CDR2 YFSETQ. V lost 4 bases and J lost 7, with 27 bases in between. The CDR3 consists of 18 residues.

The chain joins TRBV21-1 to TRBJ2-5; the table names TRBD2, a call not compared with the DNA. TRBV21-1 is a documented pseudogene. The CDR3 covers 21 residues. The CDR3 here is CASSDQRVRFSGRWSEETQYF. The CDR3 nucleotides are TGTGCCAGCAGTGACCAACGGGTTCGTTTTAGCGGGAGGTGGTCCGAAGAGACCCAGTACTTC.

The chain combines TRBV2 with TRBJ2-1, with 7 bases identical to TRBD1. Germline CDR1 SNHLY, CDR2 FYNNEI. With V trimmed by 3 bases and J by 4 bases, 3 bases remained unmatched. There are 14 residues in the CDR3. The CDR3 nucleotides are TGTGCCAGCAGTGAGGGACAGAGATACAATGAGCAGTTCTTC. This encodes CASSEGQRYNEQFF. Complete variable domain (other parts from reference TRBV2 and TRBJ2-1): EPEVTQTPSHQVTQMGQEVILRCVPISNHLYFYWYRQILGQKVEFLVSFYNNEISEKSEIFDDQFSVERPDGSNFTLKIRSTKLEDSAMYFCASSEGQRYNEQFFGPGTRLTVL.

The chain recombines TRBV6-2 or TRBV6-3 with TRBJ1-1; no reliable D call. Germline V gene lookup returns CDR1 MNHEY and CDR2 SVGEGT. Trimming took 4 bases from V and 1 from J, leaving 7 bases between them. The CDR3 has 13 amino acids. The DNA of the CDR3 is TGTGCCAGCAGTTTCGGTCGGAACACTGAAGCTTTCTTT. It yields the protein CASSFGRNTEAFF.

V usage is TRBV9 and J usage is TRBJ2-3, with 14 bases fitting TRBD2. V shed 4 bases, J shed 4 bases, and the junction held 11 bases outside the gene matches. This CDR3 region has 18 residues. Per germline, CDR1 SGDLS and CDR2 YYNGEE. The CDR3 spells CASSPHRLAGGSSDTQYF. The DNA for the CDR3 is TGTGCCAGCAGCCCCCACAGACTAGCGGGAGGGTCCTCAGATACGCAGTATTTT.

The chain combines TRBV6-2 or TRBV6-3 with TRBJ2-7; TRBD1 might be the D (6 bases). Germline V CDR1 and CDR2: MNHEY, SVGEGT. V gave up 0 bases and J gave up 0 bases, with 15 bases separating them. This CDR3 has 17 amino acids. CDR3 region: CASSYSHRDIYSYEQYF. The CDR3 coding sequence is TGTGCCAGCAGTTACTCGCACCGGGACATCTACTCCTACGAGCAGTACTTC.

The V and J genes are TRBV25-1 and TRBJ2-3, with D uncertain. V dropped 6 bases and J dropped 0 bases, with 1 base sitting between them. CDR1 MGHDK and CDR2 SYGVNS come from the germline V gene. This CDR3 spans 11 amino acids. CDR3 nucleotides: TGTGCCAGCAGCAGCACAGATACGCAGTATTTT. Translating gives CASSSTDTQYF. The variable domain in full, with the rest retrieved from reference TRBV25-1 and TRBJ2-3, is EADIYQTPRYLVIGTGKKITLECSQTMGHDKMYWYQQDPGMELHLIHYSYGVNSTEKGDLSSESTVSRIRTEHFPLTLESARPSHTSQYLCASSSTDTQYFGPGTRLTVL.

The V call is TRBV10-3, the J call TRBJ2-2; D unresolved. The CDR3 has 15 amino acids. The ends were cut back, 0 bases at V and 2 bases at J, with 7 bases in the middle. CDR1 is ENHRY and CDR2 is SYGVKD in the germline V gene. The CDR3 region has the DNA TGTGCCATCAGTGAGTCAGGCCATAACACCGGGGAGCTGTTTTTT. It specifies CAISESGHNTGELFF.